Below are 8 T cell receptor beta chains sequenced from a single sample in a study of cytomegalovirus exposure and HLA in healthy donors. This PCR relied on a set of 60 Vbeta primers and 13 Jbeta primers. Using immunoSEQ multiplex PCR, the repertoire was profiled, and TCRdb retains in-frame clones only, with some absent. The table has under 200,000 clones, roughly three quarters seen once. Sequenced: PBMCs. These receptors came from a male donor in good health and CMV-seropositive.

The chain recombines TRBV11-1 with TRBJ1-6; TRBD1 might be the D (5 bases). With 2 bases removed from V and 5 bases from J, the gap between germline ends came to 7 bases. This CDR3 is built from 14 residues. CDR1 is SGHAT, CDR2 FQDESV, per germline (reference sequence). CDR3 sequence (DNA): TGTGCCAGCAGCTTACCAGGGAATAATTCACCCCTCCACTTT. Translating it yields CASSLPGNNSPLHF.

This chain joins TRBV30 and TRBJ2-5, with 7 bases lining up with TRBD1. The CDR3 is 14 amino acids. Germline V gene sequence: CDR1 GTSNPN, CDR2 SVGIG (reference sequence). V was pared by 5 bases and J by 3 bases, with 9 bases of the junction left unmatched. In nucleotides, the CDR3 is TGTGCCTGGTCGGGCCAGGGGGATAAAGAGACCCAGTACTTC. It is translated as CAWSGQGDKETQYF.

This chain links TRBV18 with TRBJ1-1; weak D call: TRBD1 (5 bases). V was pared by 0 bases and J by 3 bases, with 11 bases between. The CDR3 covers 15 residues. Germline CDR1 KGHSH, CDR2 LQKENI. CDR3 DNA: TGTGCCAGCTCACCACCCGTCAGGGAGGACACTGAAGCTTTCTTT. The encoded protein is CASSPPVREDTEAFF.

The CDR3 DNA reads TGTGCCAGCAGCTTTATGACAGGGGGCAAAACTGAAGCTTTCTTT. Translated: CASSFMTGGKTEAFF. The chain employs TRBV7-2 and TRBJ1-1; 10 bases are a match to TRBD1. CDR1 SGHTA and CDR2 FQGNSA come from the germline V gene. This CDR3 spans 15 amino acids. V shed 3 bases and J 5 bases; nucleotides not matched to a gene: 6.

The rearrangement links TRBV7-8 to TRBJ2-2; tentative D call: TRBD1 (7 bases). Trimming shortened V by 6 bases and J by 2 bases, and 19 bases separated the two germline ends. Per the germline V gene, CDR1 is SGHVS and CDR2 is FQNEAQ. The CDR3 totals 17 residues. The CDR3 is CASRSQSGDSNTGELFF. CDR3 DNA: TGTGCCAGCAGAAGCCAGTCGGGGGACAGCAACACCGGGGAGCTGTTTTTT.

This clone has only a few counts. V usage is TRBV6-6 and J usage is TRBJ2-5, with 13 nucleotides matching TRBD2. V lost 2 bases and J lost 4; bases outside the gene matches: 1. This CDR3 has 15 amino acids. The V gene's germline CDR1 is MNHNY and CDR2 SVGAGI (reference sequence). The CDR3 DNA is TGTGCCAGCAGTTACACTAGCGGGGGGGCAGAGACCCAGTACTTC. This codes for CASSYTSGGAETQYF.

CDR3 DNA: TGTGCCTCTCGGGCCGGGATGGGCTATGGCTACACCTTC. As protein: CASRAGMGYGYTF. The genes are TRBV28 and TRBJ1-2; no firm D call. The CDR3 extends over 13 amino acids. Germline CDR1 is MDHEN and CDR2 is SYDVKM. The ends were cut back, 11 bases at V and 4 bases at J, with 17 bases in the middle.

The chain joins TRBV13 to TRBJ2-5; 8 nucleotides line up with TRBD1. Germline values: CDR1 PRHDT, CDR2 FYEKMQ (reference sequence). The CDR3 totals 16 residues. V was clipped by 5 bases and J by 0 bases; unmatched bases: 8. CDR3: CASSQRTGRNQETQYF. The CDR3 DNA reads TGTGCCAGCAGCCAGAGGACAGGGAGAAACCAAGAGACCCAGTACTTC.